A selection of T cell receptor beta chains follows, all from one sample in a study of CD8 T cells in ankylosing spondylitis. In TCRdb, the 5' RACE reads were re-called with MiXCR into one record per CDR3 protein. The table has fewer than 550,000 distinct CDR3 sequences, approximately 5% seen once; the top ten hold around 3.4%. The sequenced sample was blood, either unsorted or a sorted T cell fraction (not recorded which). The receptor source for this set is a male donor with ankylosing spondylitis. CDR3s include the opening cysteine and the closing phenylalanine or tryptophan. D genes are given only for firm matches. A clone size is listed for some rows: how often the clone was seen (once, few, many), or a class if it is expanded.

v_call	j_call	clone_size	d_call	cdr3_nt	cdr3_aa
TRBV10-3	TRBJ1-3	many	NA	TGTGCCAACGGACCTCAAGGAGCTGGAAACACCATATATTTT	CANGPQGAGNTIYF
TRBV20-1	TRBJ2-3	many	NA	TGCAGTGCTAGTGGGGGTCCGGAGGATACGCAGTATTTT	CSASGGPEDTQYF
TRBV7-2	TRBJ1-5	many	NA	TGTGCCAGCAGCTCTTATTTTAGCAATCAGCCCCAGCATTTT	CASSSYFSNQPQHF
TRBV5-1	TRBJ2-5	NA	NA	TGCGCCAGCAGCTTGCACCCAGACCAAGAGACCCAGTACTTC	CASSLHPDQETQYF
TRBV3-1	TRBJ2-7	many	NA	TGTGCCAGCAGCCAAGATCCCAGCGGTGAGCAGTACTTC	CASSQDPSGEQYF
TRBV20-1	TRBJ2-3	few	NA	TGCAGTGCTAGCCCCCCGGGACTTGGTACAGATACGCAGTATTTT	CSASPPGLGTDTQYF
TRBV11-1	TRBJ2-3	many	NA	TGTGCCAGCAGCTCAAGGGGGTCGAGCACAGATACGCAGTATTTT	CASSSRGSSTDTQYF
TRBV28	TRBJ1-5	many	NA	TGTGCCTCCCACATGGCGGATCAGCCCCAGCATTTT	CASHMADQPQHF
TRBV5-1	TRBJ2-3	few	NA	TGCGCCAGCAGCTTGTGGGCAGGGGAGGAGACAGATACGCAGTATTTT	CASSLWAGEETDTQYF
TRBV19	TRBJ2-1	few	TRBD2	TGTGCCAGTAGTATTGGAGTACTAGCGGGCAATGAGCAGTTCTTC	CASSIGVLAGNEQFF
TRBV18	TRBJ1-2	few	TRBD1	TGTGCCAGCTCACCTTACCCGGGACAGAATATTAATGGCTACACCTTC	CASSPYPGQNINGYTF
TRBV20-1	TRBJ2-2	many	NA	TGCAGTGCTAGATCCGGGATCGCCGGGGAGCTGTTTTTT	CSARSGIAGELFF
TRBV7-8	TRBJ2-1	many	NA	TGTGCCAGCAGCCACCCCCCGTTCTTC	CASSHPPFF
TRBV5-1	TRBJ1-2	many	TRBD1	TGCGCCAGCAGCTTGGAAGGGGCAGGGGGTGTAAGTGGCTACACCTTC	CASSLEGAGGVSGYTF
TRBV4-3	TRBJ2-3	many	TRBD2	TGCGCCAGCAGCCGACGGGGACTAGCGGGATCTAGCACAGATACGCAGTATTTT	CASSRRGLAGSSTDTQYF
TRBV4-3	TRBJ1-6	many	NA	TGCGCCAGCAGCCAAGGAGGGGCGTATTCACCCCTCCACTTT	CASSQGGAYSPLHF
TRBV7-2	TRBJ2-1	many	TRBD2	TGTGCCAGCAGCTTAGGACGACTAGCGGGGGACAATGAGCAGTTCTTC	CASSLGRLAGDNEQFF
TRBV7-9	TRBJ2-2	many	NA	TGTGCCAGCAGCTTATCTCTCTCCGGGGAGCTGTTTTTT	CASSLSLSGELFF
TRBV7-2	TRBJ1-2	many	NA	TGTGCCAGCAGCTTAGGGGTAGCTAACTATGGCTACACCTTC	CASSLGVANYGYTF
TRBV5-1	TRBJ2-3	many	NA	TGCGCCAGCAGCTTGTACGGGGGCAGCACAGATACGCAGTATTTT	CASSLYGGSTDTQYF
TRBV5-5	TRBJ1-2	many	NA	TGTGCCAGCAGGGACGGACAGAGATTAGGGATCTATGGCTACACCTTC	CASRDGQRLGIYGYTF
TRBV4-2	TRBJ2-7	many	TRBD1	TGCGCCAGCAGCCAACCGGGACAGGGGGCCTACGAGCAGTACTTC	CASSQPGQGAYEQYF
TRBV28	TRBJ1-5	many	NA	TGTGCCAGCACTAGCAATCAGCCCCAGCATTTT	CASTSNQPQHF
TRBV28	TRBJ2-3	few	TRBD1	TGTGCCAGCAGTTCCCCAGGGGGTAATCGCCCAGATACGCAGTATTTT	CASSSPGGNRPDTQYF